Following are 20 T cell receptor beta chains from one sample sequenced in a study of blood T cell repertoires in COVID-19. The method was immunoSEQ multiplex PCR; TCRdb's version includes in-frame clones alone and lacks a portion of them. The sample lists a few hundred thousand clones, more than 85% occurring once. Specimen: PBMCs or T cells enriched from blood (not recorded which). The origin of the receptors is a woman aged 25 to 39 who had recovered from COVID-19.

The rearrangement joins TRBV25-1 to TRBJ1-2; no definite D call. Deletions cut 7 bases from V and 0 bases from J, with 18 bases between. CDR1 is MGHDK and CDR2 is SYGVNS in the germline V gene. The CDR3 is 16 residues long. CDR3 sequence: CASKMAGIPSNYGYTF. The CDR3 nucleotides are TGTGCCAGCAAAATGGCGGGGATTCCTTCTAACTATGGCTACACCTTC.

In DNA form, the CDR3 reads TGTGCCAGCAGCTTAGTACTGGGGGCGCGCCAAGAGACCCAGTACTTC. Its protein is CASSLVLGARQETQYF. V and J are TRBV7-9 and TRBJ2-5; maybe TRBD1 (6 bases). Trimming cost V 1 base and J 1 base, with 13 bases left between them. Germline V lookup: CDR1 SEHNR, CDR2 FQNEAQ (reference sequence). The CDR3 has 16 residues.

The CDR3 region has the DNA TGTGCCTCCGAGCCCAGGGGACAGAACACTGAAGCTTTCTTT. This gives the protein CASEPRGQNTEAFF. The chain has TRBV3-1 (or the pseudogene TRBV3-2) and TRBJ1-1; maybe TRBD1 (6 bases). V dropped 11 bases and J dropped 1 base, with 17 bases sitting between them. The CDR3 is 14 amino acids. Germline assignment: CDR1 LGHDT and CDR2 YNNKEL (reference sequence).

V is TRBV19 and J is TRBJ1-6; D is uncertain. The CDR3 extends over 16 amino acids. CDR1 and CDR2 from the germline V gene are LNHDA and SQIVND (reference sequence). V was trimmed by 8 bases and J by 9 bases, leaving 23 bases between them. CDR3: CASSDGEDIMCSPLHF. The DNA for the CDR3 is TGTGCCAGTTCCGACGGGGAAGACATAATGTGTTCACCCCTCCACTTT.

This clone was found once. The chain combines TRBV4-3 with TRBJ2-3, with TRBD2 matching over 7 bases. Germline-derived CDR1 and CDR2 are LGHNA and YSLEER. This CDR3 is 15 amino acids long. The J segment lost 0 bases and the V segment lost 4 bases, leaving 4 bases of the junction unmatched. The CDR3: CASSPYSGSTDTQYF. The CDR3 region has the DNA TGCGCCAGCAGCCCTTATAGCGGGAGCACAGATACGCAGTATTTT.

The V gene is TRBV7-8, the J gene TRBJ2-3; tentative D call: TRBD2 (5 bases). With 5 bases removed from V and 3 bases from J, the gap between germline ends came to 18 bases. This CDR3 has 16 amino acids. Germline V gene sequence: CDR1 SGHVS, CDR2 FQNEAQ. The CDR3 nucleotides read TGTGCCAGCAGCCGCGGACTGCGTGACGAGACAGATACGCAGTATTTT. Its translation is CASSRGLRDETDTQYF.

This clone was picked up a small number of times. The chain joins TRBV5-1 to TRBJ1-2, with 7 bases fitting TRBD1. In germline, CDR1 is SGHRS, CDR2 YFSETQ. The junction had 10 bases not matched to a gene; V was cut back by 1 base and J by 7 bases. The CDR3 extends over 15 amino acids. The DNA for the CDR3 is TGCGCCAGCAGCTTGCTGGTGGGGACAGAGGGTGGCTACACCTTC. The encoded protein is CASSLLVGTEGGYTF.

J is TRBJ1-6 and V is TRBV25-1; 8 bases are shared with TRBD1. Germline values: CDR1 MGHDK, CDR2 SYGVNS. The trim removed 7 bases at V and 6 bases at J, leaving 8 bases unmatched. The CDR3 is 15 residues long. DNA of the CDR3: TGTGCCAGCAAAGAGACAGGGGCGGCTAATTCACCCCTCCACTTT. Protein: CASKETGAANSPLHF.

The J gene is TRBJ2-3, the V gene TRBV7-2, with 8 positions matching TRBD2. The junction had 6 bases not matched to a gene; V was cut back by 6 bases and J by 4 bases. In germline, CDR1 is SGHTA, CDR2 FQGNSA. The CDR3 covers 14 residues. CDR3 sequence reads: CASRLLGGADTQYF. CDR3 coding DNA: TGTGCCAGCAGGCTTCTCGGGGGGGCAGATACGCAGTATTTT. The full variable domain, its missing parts supplied by reference TRBV7-2 and TRBJ2-3, is GAGVSQSPSNKVTEKGKDVELRCDPISGHTALYWYRQSLGQGLEFLIYFQGNSAPDKSGLPSDRFSAERTGGSVSTLTIQRTQQEDSAVYLCASRLLGGADTQYFGPGTRLTVL.

This rearrangement joins TRBV28 to TRBJ2-7, with D possibly TRBD1 on 6 matching bases. The CDR3 extends over 11 amino acids. Per germline, CDR1 MDHEN and CDR2 SYDVKM. Deletions cut 10 bases from V and 6 bases from J, with 13 bases between. The DNA of the CDR3 is TGTGCCACCAACAGGGTGGGCGAGCAGTACTTC. It is translated as CATNRVGEQYF.

The V call is TRBV7-2, the J call TRBJ2-4; TRBD1 aligns across 7 bases. V shed 5 bases, J shed 0 bases, and the junction held 7 bases outside the gene matches. There are 16 residues in the CDR3. The germline V gene has CDR1 SGHTA and CDR2 FQGNSA. The CDR3 DNA sequence: TGTGCCAGCAGCCCAAGACAGGGTCTAGCCAAAAACATTCAGTACTTC. It translates to CASSPRQGLAKNIQYF.

J is TRBJ2-7 and V is TRBV15, with D uncertain. The CDR3 extends over 12 amino acids. Deletions cut 5 bases from V and 3 bases from J, with 8 bases between. Germline V gives CDR1 LNHNV, CDR2 YYDKDF (reference sequence). The CDR3 nucleotides read TGTGCCACCAGCCTACCCTACTACGAGCAGTACTTC. Protein product: CATSLPYYEQYF.

The chain is built from TRBV14 and TRBJ1-6; D may be TRBD1 (5 bases). The V gene lost 0 bases and the J gene lost 9 bases, with 15 bases spanning the gap. CDR1 SGHDN and CDR2 FVKESK come from the germline V gene. CDR3 length: 16 amino acids. The CDR3 coding sequence is TGTGCCAGCAGCCAAGAAGGTGGGGCGATGAGTTCACCCCTCCACTTT. It is translated as CASSQEGGAMSSPLHF.

The CDR3: CASSYAGETGELFF. CDR3 DNA sequence: TGTGCCAGCAGTTATGCAGGGGAAACCGGGGAGCTGTTTTTT. The chain employs TRBV2 and TRBJ2-2; possible D gene TRBD1, 6 bases. The CDR3 sequence is 14 residues long. CDR1 SNHLY and CDR2 FYNNEI come from the germline V gene. The V and J ends lost 5 bases and 5 bases respectively, with 12 bases between them.

V is TRBV24-1 and J is TRBJ2-2; unclear D gene. Germline values: CDR1 KGHDR, CDR2 SFDVKD. The ends were cut back, 5 bases at V and 5 bases at J, with 11 bases in the middle. This CDR3 has 14 amino acids. CDR3 in DNA: TGTGCCACCAGTGCGTCTGAGTCAACCGGGGAGCTGTTTTTT. Translation: CATSASESTGELFF.

The chain links TRBV7-2 to TRBJ2-1, with 11 bases that match TRBD1. V shed 8 bases, J shed 8 bases, and the junction held 8 bases outside the gene matches. CDR1 and CDR2 (germline): SGHTA, FQGNSA. CDR3 size: 14 residues. CDR3 in amino acids: CASCWDRGLDEQFF. CDR3 DNA: TGTGCCAGCTGTTGGGACAGGGGGTTGGATGAGCAGTTCTTC.

This chain links TRBV28 with TRBJ1-2; D remains unclear. The germline gives CDR1 MDHEN, CDR2 SYDVKM. Trimming cost V 2 bases and J 1 base, with 8 bases left between them. The CDR3 length is 14 residues. Here the CDR3 DNA reads TGTGCCAGCAGTTTAGGGCAGTATAACTATGGCTACACCTTC. Translated: CASSLGQYNYGYTF.

The chain links TRBV9 to TRBJ1-2; 7 bases align to TRBD1. V lost 3 bases and J lost 4; bases outside the gene matches: 6. The germline CDR1 and CDR2 sequences are SGDLS and YYNGEE. The CDR3 loop spans 14 amino acids. In nucleotides, the CDR3 is TGTGCCAGCAGCGCCAGACAGGGTTCCTATGGCTACACCTTC. Its translation: CASSARQGSYGYTF. The full variable domain, with the rest looked up from reference TRBV9 and TRBJ1-2, is DSGVTQTPKHLITATGQRVTLRCSPRSGDLSVYWYQQSLDQGLQFLIQYYNGEERAKGNILERFSAQQFPDLHSELNLSSLELGDSALYFCASSARQGSYGYTFGSGTRLTVV.

This chain connects TRBV7-9 to TRBJ2-7; maybe TRBD2 (5 bases). The germline V gene has CDR1 SEHNR and CDR2 FQNEAQ (reference sequence). CDR3 length: 15 residues. V lost 2 bases, J lost 5 bases, and 16 bases lay in between. CDR3 sequence reads: CASSLRPGDADEQYF. The CDR3 region has the DNA TGTGCCAGCAGCTTACGGCCCGGGGATGCAGACGAGCAGTACTTC.

This clone was observed a handful of times. CDR3 in DNA: TGTGCCAGCAGCCCCCTAGCACAGCCCTACGAGCAGTACTTC. This codes for CASSPLAQPYEQYF. This sequence joins TRBV7-8 and TRBJ2-7; D might be TRBD2 (5 bases). The CDR3 length is 14 residues. V was clipped by 5 bases and J by 2 bases, with 13 bases between them. CDR1 SGHVS and CDR2 FQNEAQ come from the germline V gene.